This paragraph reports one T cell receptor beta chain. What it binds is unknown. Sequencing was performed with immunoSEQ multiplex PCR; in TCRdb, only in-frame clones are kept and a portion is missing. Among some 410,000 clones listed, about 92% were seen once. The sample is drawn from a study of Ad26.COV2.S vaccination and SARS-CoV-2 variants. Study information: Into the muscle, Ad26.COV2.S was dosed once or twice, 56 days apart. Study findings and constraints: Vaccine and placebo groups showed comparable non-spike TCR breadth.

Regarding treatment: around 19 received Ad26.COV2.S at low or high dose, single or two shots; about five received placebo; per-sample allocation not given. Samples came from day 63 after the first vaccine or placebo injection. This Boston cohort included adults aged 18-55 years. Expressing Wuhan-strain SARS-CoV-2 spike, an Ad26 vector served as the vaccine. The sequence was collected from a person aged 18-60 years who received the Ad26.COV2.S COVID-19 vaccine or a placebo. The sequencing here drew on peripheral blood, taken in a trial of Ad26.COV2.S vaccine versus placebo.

The CDR3 loop reads CASSLEGPLPHYGYTF. DNA for the CDR3: TGTGCCAGCAGTTTAGAGGGCCCGCTGCCTCACTATGGCTACACCTTC. This sequence joins TRBV27 and TRBJ1-2; D is uncertain. This CDR3 has 16 amino acids. Germline V CDR1 and CDR2: MNHEY, SMNVEV (reference sequence). Trimming pared 2 bases from V and 3 bases from J, leaving 16 bases between.